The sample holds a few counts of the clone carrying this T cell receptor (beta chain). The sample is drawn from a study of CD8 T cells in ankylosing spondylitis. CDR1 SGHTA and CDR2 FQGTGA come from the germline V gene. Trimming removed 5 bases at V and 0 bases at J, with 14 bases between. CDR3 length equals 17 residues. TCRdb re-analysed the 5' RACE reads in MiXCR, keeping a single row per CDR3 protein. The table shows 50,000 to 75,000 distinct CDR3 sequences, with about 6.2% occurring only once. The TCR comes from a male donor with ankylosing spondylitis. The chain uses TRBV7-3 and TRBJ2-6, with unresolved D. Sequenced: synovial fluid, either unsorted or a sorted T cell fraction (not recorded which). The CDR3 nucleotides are TGTGCCAGCAGCGAAGGTACTACAATCTCTGGGGCCAACGTCCTGACTTTC. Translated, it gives CASSEGTTISGANVLTF.